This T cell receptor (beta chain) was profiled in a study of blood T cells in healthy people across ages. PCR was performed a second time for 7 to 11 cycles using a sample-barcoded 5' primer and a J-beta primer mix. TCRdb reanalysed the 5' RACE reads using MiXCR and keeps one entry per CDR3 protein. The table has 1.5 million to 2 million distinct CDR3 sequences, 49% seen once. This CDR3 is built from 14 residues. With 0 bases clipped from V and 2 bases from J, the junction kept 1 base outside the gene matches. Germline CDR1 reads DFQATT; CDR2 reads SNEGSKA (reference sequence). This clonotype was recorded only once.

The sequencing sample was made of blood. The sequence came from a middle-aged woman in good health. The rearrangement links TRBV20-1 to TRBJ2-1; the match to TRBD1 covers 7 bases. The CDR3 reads CSARDQGAYNEQFF. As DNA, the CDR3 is TGCAGTGCTAGAGATCAGGGGGCCTACAATGAGCAGTTCTTC.